The rows below give T cell receptor beta chains drawn from one sample of a study of blood T cell repertoires in COVID-19. This table comes from immunoSEQ multiplex PCR, and its TCRdb copy is limited to in-frame clones, with some not included. The sample holds about 150,000 clones; more than 75% are singletons and the top ten take roughly 35%. The sequenced material came from peripheral blood. The source is a man aged 45 to 65 who had recovered from COVID-19. The CDR3 runs from the conserved cysteine through the conserved F or W.

len: 17
j_gene: TRBJ2-3
v_gene: TRBV9
CDR3aa: CASSVGGLAGFTDTQYF

len: 15
j_gene: TRBJ2-3
v_gene: TRBV6-9
CDR3aa: CASSAGTSGNHTQYF

len: 14
j_gene: TRBJ1-1
v_gene: TRBV3-1/TRBV3-2
CDR3aa: CASSLVGRNTEAFF

len: 15
j_gene: TRBJ2-2
v_gene: TRBV28
CDR3aa: CASSPGTGYGGELFF

len: 18
j_gene: TRBJ2-5
v_gene: TRBV7-2
CDR3aa: CASSPGLAGGSRQETQYF

len: 16
j_gene: TRBJ2-1
v_gene: TRBV4-3
CDR3aa: CASSQGAVSGSNEQFF

len: 14
j_gene: TRBJ2-7
v_gene: TRBV6-2/TRBV6-3
CDR3aa: CASSSTGGPYEQYF

len: 14
j_gene: TRBJ1-3
v_gene: TRBV15
CDR3aa: CATSRDRGENTIYF

len: 16
j_gene: TRBJ2-1
v_gene: TRBV10-3
CDR3aa: CATRDDRQGNDNEQFF

len: 15
j_gene: TRBJ1-2
v_gene: TRBV9
CDR3aa: CASSLGEQGFYGYTF

len: 15
j_gene: TRBJ1-5
v_gene: TRBV6-1
CDR3aa: CASSDLGQGGQPQHF

len: 14
j_gene: TRBJ1-5
v_gene: TRBV2
CDR3aa: CASSADTGQGPQHF

len: 11
j_gene: TRBJ2-2
v_gene: TRBV14
CDR3aa: CASSPGQKLFF

len: 15
j_gene: TRBJ2-1
v_gene: TRBV19
CDR3aa: CASSFRTSGLNEQFF

len: 14
j_gene: TRBJ2-1
v_gene: TRBV7-3
CDR3aa: CASSLGGANNEQFF

len: 13
j_gene: TRBJ2-5
v_gene: TRBV12-3/TRBV12-4
CDR3aa: CASRAGSGETQYF

len: 15
j_gene: TRBJ1-3
v_gene: TRBV19
CDR3aa: CASSANSVEGNTIYF

len: 11
j_gene: TRBJ2-7
v_gene: TRBV20-1
CDR3aa: CSAAGRYEQYF

len: 10
j_gene: TRBJ2-7
v_gene: TRBV6-1
CDR3aa: CASSDREQYF

len: 16
j_gene: TRBJ2-3
v_gene: TRBV15
CDR3aa: CATSKTLAASTDTQYF

len: 14
j_gene: TRBJ1-2
v_gene: TRBV19
CDR3aa: CASSNRGGDYGYTF

len: 11
j_gene: TRBJ1-2
v_gene: TRBV19
CDR3aa: CAILQGHGYTF

len: 12
j_gene: TRBJ2-5
v_gene: TRBV6-5
CDR3aa: CASRSTGETQYF

len: 13
j_gene: TRBJ2-7
v_gene: TRBV7-7
CDR3aa: CASSHQFTGEQYF

len: 16
j_gene: TRBJ1-2
v_gene: TRBV5-1
CDR3aa: CASSPEAGFTVYGYTF

len: 11
j_gene: TRBJ2-2
v_gene: TRBV12-3/TRBV12-4
CDR3aa: CASSSPGELFF

len: 14
j_gene: TRBJ1-1
v_gene: TRBV5-1
CDR3aa: CASSSGQLNTEAFF

len: 15
j_gene: TRBJ1-1
v_gene: TRBV6-5
CDR3aa: CASSIQGRVSTEAFF